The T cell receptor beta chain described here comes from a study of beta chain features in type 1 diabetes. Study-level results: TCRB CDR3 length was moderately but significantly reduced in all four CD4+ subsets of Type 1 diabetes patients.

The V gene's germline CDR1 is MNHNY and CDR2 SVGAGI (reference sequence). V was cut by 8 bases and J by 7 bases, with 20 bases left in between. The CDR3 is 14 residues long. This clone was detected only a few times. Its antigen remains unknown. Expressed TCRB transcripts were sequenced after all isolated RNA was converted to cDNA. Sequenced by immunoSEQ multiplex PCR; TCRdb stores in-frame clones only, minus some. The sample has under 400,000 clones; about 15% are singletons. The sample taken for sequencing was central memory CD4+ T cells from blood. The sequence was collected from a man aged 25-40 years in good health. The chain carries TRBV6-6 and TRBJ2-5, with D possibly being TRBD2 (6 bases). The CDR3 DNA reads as TGTGCCAGCGGCCGGGGAGGCGATCGGGGGACCCAGTACTTC. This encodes CASGRGGDRGTQYF.